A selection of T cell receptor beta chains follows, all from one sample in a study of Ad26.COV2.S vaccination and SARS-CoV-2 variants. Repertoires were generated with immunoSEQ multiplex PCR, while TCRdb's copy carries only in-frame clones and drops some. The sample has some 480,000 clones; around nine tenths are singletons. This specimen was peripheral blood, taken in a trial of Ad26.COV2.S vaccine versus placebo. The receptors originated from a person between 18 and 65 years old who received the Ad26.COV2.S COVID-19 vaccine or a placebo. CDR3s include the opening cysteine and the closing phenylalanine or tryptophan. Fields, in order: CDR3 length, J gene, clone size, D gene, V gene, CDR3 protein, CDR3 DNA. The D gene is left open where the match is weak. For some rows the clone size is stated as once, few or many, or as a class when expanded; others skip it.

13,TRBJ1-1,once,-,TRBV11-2,CASSGRRRVGAFF,TGTGCCAGCAGCGGAAGACGGCGAGTCGGAGCTTTCTTT
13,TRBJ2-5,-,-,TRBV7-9,CASSFGLTETQYF,TGTGCCAGCAGCTTCGGATTGACTGAGACCCAGTACTTC
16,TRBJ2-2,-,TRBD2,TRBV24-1,CATSDFPTSGTGELFF,TGTGCCACCAGTGATTTTCCGACTAGCGGAACCGGGGAGCTGTTTTTT
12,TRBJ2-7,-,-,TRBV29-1,CSVGRQGNEQYF,TGCAGCGTTGGAAGGCAGGGGAACGAGCAGTACTTC
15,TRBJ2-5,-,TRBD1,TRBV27,CASGADRDSKETQYF,TGTGCCAGCGGGGCGGACAGGGACTCGAAAGAGACCCAGTACTTC
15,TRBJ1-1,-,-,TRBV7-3,CASSLTGAMNTEAFF,TGTGCCAGCAGCTTAACAGGGGCCATGAACACTGAAGCTTTCTTT
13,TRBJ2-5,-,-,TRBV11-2,CASSSQGRETQYF,TGTGCCAGCAGCTCCCAAGGTCGCGAGACCCAGTACTTC
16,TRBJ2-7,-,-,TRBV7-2,CASSLGAAGLPYEQYF,TGTGCCAGCAGCTTAGGTGCGGCGGGCCTGCCCTACGAGCAGTACTTC
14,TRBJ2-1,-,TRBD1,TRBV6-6,CASSYYRTGGEQFF,TGTGCCAGCAGTTATTACCGGACAGGGGGAGAGCAGTTCTTC
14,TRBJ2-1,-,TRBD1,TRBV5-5,CASSFRDRGNEQFF,TGTGCCAGCAGCTTCCGGGACAGGGGCAATGAGCAGTTCTTC
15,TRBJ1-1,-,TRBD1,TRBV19,CASSIVGTGGTEAFF,TGTGCCAGTAGTATAGTGGGGACAGGGGGGACTGAAGCTTTCTTT
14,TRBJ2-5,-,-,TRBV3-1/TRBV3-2,CASSQERRLETQYF,TGTGCCAGCAGCCAAGAGAGGCGGTTGGAGACCCAGTACTTC
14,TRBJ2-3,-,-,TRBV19,CASSIHLGTDTQYF,TGTGCCAGTAGTATTCACCTGGGCACAGATACGCAGTATTTT
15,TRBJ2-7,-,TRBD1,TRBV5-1,CASSPWTGSSYEQYF,TGCGCCAGCAGCCCCTGGACAGGCTCCTCCTACGAGCAGTACTTC
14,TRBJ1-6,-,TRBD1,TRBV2,CASGKDRSNSPLHF,TGTGCCAGCGGAAAGGACAGGAGTAATTCACCCCTCCACTTT
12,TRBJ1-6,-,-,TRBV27,CASSLGGSPLHF,TGTGCCAGCAGTTTAGGAGGTTCACCCCTCCACTTT
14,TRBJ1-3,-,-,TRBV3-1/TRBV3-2,CASSQAAAGNTIYF,TGTGCCAGCAGCCAAGCGGCGGCTGGAAACACCATATATTTT
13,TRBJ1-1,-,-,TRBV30,CAWTGFRNTEAFF,TGTGCCTGGACAGGGTTTCGGAACACTGAAGCTTTCTTT
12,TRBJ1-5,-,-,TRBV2,CASREPPKAQHF,TGTGCCAGCAGAGAACCACCCAAGGCCCAGCATTTT
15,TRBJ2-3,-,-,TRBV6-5,CASSSSGGLTDTQYF,TGTGCCAGCAGTTCATCAGGGGGGCTCACAGATACGCAGTATTTT
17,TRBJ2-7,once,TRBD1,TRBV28,CASTQGSTGGASYEQYF,TGTGCTTCGACCCAAGGGTCGACAGGGGGGGCCTCCTACGAGCAGTACTTC
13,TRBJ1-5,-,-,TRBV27,CASSPPGNQPQHF,TGTGCCAGCAGCCCTCCAGGCAATCAGCCCCAGCATTTT
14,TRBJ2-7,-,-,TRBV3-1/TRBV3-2,CASSQARNSYEQYF,TGTGCCAGCAGCCAAGCCAGGAACTCCTACGAGCAGTACTTC
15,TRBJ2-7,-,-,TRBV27,CASSRTGTSDYEQYF,TGTGCCAGCAGTCGTACCGGGACATCCGACTACGAGCAGTACTTC
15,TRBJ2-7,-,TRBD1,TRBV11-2,CASSSLGDSSYEQYF,TGTGCCAGCAGCTCCCTAGGGGACAGCTCCTACGAGCAGTACTTC
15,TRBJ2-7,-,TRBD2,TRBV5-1,CASSPGLAGRHEQYF,TGCGCCAGCAGCCCGGGACTAGCGGGAAGACACGAGCAGTACTTC
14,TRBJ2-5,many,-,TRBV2,CASSAVGGGETQYF,TGTGCCAGCAGCGCGGTCGGGGGTGGAGAGACCCAGTACTTC
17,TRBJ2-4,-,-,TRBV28,CASSFSRRVSIKNIQYF,TGTGCCAGCAGTTTTTCCAGAAGGGTTTCTATCAAAAACATTCAGTACTTC
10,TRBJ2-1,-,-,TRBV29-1,CSVVGQGAFF,-
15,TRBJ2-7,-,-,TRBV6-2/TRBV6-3,CASSRDIAASYEQYF,TGTGCCAGCAGTCGAGATATAGCGGCCTCCTACGAGCAGTACTTC
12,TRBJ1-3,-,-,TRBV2,CASSPTGNTIYF,TGTGCCAGCAGCCCGACTGGAAACACCATATATTTT
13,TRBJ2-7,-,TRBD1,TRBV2,CATRGQGSYEQYF,TGTGCCACCAGAGGACAGGGCTCTTACGAGCAGTACTTC
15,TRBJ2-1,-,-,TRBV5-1,CASRPRDSSYNEQFF,TGCGCCAGCCGGCCCAGGGATAGCTCCTACAATGAGCAGTTCTTC
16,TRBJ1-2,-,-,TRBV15,CATSGAGTQRWGGYTF,TGTGCCACCAGCGGAGCCGGGACACAACGATGGGGTGGCTACACCTTC
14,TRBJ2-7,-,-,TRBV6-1,CASSESGRPYEQYF,TGTGCCAGCAGTGAATCGGGCAGACCCTACGAGCAGTACTTC
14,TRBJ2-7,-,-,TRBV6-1,CASNRQENSYEQYF,TGTGCCAGCAACAGACAGGAGAACTCCTACGAGCAGTACTTC
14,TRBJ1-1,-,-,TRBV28,CASSSDIRNAEAFF,TGTGCCAGCAGTTCGGACATCCGGAACGCTGAAGCTTTCTTT
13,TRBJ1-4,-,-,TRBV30,CAWSGPWDEKLFF,TGTGCCTGGAGTGGGCCCTGGGATGAAAAACTGTTTTTT
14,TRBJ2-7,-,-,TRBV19,CASSEGLGTYEQYF,TGTGCCAGTAGTGAGGGGTTAGGAACCTACGAGCAGTACTTC
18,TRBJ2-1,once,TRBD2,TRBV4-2,CASSQEVQASGSYNEQFF,TGTGCCAGCAGCCAAGAGGTTCAGGCTAGCGGGAGCTACAATGAGCAGTTCTTC
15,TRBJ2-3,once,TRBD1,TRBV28,CASLPGQGATDTQYF,TGTGCCAGCTTACCGGGACAGGGGGCGACAGATACGCAGTATTTT
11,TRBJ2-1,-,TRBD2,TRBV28,CATSGRNEQFF,TGTGCCACTAGCGGGAGGAATGAGCAGTTCTTC
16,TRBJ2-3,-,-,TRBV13,CASSARRRGSTDTQYF,TGTGCCAGCAGCGCCCGGCGGCGGGGTAGCACAGATACGCAGTATTTT
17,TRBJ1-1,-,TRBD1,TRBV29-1,CSVVQRTRDRGNTEAFF,TGCAGCGTTGTACAACGAACTCGGGACAGGGGGAACACTGAAGCTTTCTTT
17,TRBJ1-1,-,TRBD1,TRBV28,CASSQYLYDRGETEAFF,TGTGCCAGCAGTCAATACCTATACGACAGGGGGGAGACTGAAGCTTTCTTT
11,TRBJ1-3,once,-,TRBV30,CAWTAGNTIYF,TGTGCCTGGACTGCAGGAAACACCATATATTTT
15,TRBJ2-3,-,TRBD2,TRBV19,CASTRGGLASDTQYF,TGTGCCAGTACCCGGGGGGGTTTAGCGTCAGATACGCAGTATTTT
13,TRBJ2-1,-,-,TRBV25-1,CASRRQSNNEQFF,TGTGCCAGCAGAAGACAGTCCAACAATGAGCAGTTCTTC
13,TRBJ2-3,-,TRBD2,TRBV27,CASTVRTGGWQYF,TGTGCCAGCACCGTACGAACGGGGGGGTGGCAGTATTTT
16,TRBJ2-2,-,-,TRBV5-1,CASSLSSTGNTGELFF,TGCGCCAGCAGCTTGTCATCGACAGGGAACACCGGGGAGCTGTTTTTT